This record concerns one T cell receptor (beta chain) sequence. Its target is not known. The PCR used 60 Vbeta and 13 Jbeta primers. The assay was immunoSEQ multiplex PCR, and TCRdb's table has in-frame clones only and misses some. There are roughly 180,000 clones in the sample; about 77% occur only once, and about 2.6% lies in the top ten. The CDR3 is 17 amino acids. CDR1 and CDR2 from the germline V gene are MNHEY and SMNVEV (reference sequence). Trimming shortened V by 1 base and J by 4 bases, and 17 bases separated the two germline ends. These data originate in a study of cytomegalovirus exposure and HLA in healthy donors. Study-level results: Reported findings show TCR beta sequences accurately forecast HLA-A and HLA-B alleles in most subjects.

The J gene is TRBJ1-5, the V gene TRBV27; D call uncertain. The TCR comes from a female donor in good health and CMV-seronegative. Sequencing was done on a sample of PBMCs. The CDR3 reads CASSLFGEGVPNQPQHF. For the CDR3, the DNA is TGTGCCAGCAGTTTATTTGGGGAGGGAGTGCCGAATCAGCCCCAGCATTTT.